The present T cell receptor (beta chain) was sequenced within a study of blood T cell repertoires in COVID-19. Across the whole study: Nucleic acid was either cDNA or gDNA, and it came from T cells, B-cell-depleted T cells, or PBMCs.

V lost 0 bases and J lost 5, with 10 bases in between. Germline CDR1 SGHRS, CDR2 YFSETQ. The CDR3 length is 14 residues. Libraries were prepared by immunoSEQ multiplex PCR; TCRdb keeps only in-frame clonotypes and omits some of them. The sample carries some 350,000 clones, around 88% recorded once. J is TRBJ2-3 and V is TRBV5-1, with a possible D match to TRBD2 (6 bases). This clonotype was obtained from a man under 40 with active or convalescent COVID-19. Sequencing was done on a sample of peripheral blood. Here the CDR3 reads CASSLGGGVDTQYF. In DNA, the CDR3 is TGCGCCAGCAGCTTGGGAGGCGGGGTAGATACGCAGTATTTT.